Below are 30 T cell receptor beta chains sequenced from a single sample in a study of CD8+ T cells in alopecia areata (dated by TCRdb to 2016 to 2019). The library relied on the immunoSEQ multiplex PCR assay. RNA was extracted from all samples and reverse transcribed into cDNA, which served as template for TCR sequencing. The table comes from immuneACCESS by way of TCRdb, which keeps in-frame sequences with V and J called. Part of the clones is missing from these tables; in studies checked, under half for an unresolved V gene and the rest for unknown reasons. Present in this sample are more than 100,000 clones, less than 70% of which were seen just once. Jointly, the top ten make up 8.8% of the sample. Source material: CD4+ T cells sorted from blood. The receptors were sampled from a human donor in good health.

The CDR3 protein is CASSPQYEAFF. The DNA for the CDR3 is TGTGCCAGCTCACCACAATATGAAGCTTTCTTT. The chain is built from TRBV18 and TRBJ1-1; D not resolved. Germline values: CDR1 KGHSH, CDR2 LQKENI. V gave up 1 base and J gave up 7 bases, with 4 bases separating them. This CDR3 has 11 residues.

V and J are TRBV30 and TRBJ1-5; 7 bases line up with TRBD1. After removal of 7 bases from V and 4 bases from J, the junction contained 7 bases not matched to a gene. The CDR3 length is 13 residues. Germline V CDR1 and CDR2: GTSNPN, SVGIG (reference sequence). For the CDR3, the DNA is TGTGCCTACCAGGGGGAACATAATCAGCCCCAGCATTTT. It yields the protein CAYQGEHNQPQHF.

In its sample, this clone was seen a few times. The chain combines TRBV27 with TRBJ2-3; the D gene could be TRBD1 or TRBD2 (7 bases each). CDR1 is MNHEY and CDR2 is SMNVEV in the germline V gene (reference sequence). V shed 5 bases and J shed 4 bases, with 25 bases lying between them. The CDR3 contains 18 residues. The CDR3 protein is CASSPPGEGARAPDTQYF. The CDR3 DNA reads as TGTGCCAGCAGTCCACCTGGGGAGGGGGCCAGGGCCCCAGATACGCAGTATTTT.

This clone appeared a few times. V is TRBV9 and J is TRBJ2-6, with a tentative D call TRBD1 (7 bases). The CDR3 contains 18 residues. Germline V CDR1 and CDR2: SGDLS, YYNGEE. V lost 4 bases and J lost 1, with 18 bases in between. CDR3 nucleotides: TGTGCCAGCAGCCAGGGGGGTTGGAGACCTTCTGGGGCCAACGTCCTGACTTTC. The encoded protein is CASSQGGWRPSGANVLTF. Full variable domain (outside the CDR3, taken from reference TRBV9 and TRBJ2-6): DSGVTQTPKHLITATGQRVTLRCSPRSGDLSVYWYQQSLDQGLQFLIQYYNGEERAKGNILERFSAQQFPDLHSELNLSSLELGDSALYFCASSQGGWRPSGANVLTFGAGSRLTVL.

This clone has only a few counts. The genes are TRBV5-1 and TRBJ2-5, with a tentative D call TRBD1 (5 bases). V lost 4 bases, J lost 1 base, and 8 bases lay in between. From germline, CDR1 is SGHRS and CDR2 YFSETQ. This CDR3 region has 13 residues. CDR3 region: CASSRQPQETQYF. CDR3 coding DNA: TGCGCCAGCAGCCGACAGCCCCAAGAGACCCAGTACTTC.

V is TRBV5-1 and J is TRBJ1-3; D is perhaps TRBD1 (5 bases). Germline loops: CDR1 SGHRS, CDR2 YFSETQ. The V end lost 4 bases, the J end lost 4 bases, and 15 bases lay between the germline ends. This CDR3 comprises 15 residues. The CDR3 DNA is TGCGCCAGCAGCATATCAGGGTCGTACGGAAACACCATATATTTT. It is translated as CASSISGSYGNTIYF.

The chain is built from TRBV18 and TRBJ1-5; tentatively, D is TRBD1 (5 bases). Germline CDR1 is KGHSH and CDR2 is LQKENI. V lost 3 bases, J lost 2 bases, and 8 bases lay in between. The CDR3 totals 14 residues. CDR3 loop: CASSPDTRNQPQHF. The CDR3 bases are TGTGCCAGCTCACCGGACACCCGCAATCAGCCCCAGCATTTT.

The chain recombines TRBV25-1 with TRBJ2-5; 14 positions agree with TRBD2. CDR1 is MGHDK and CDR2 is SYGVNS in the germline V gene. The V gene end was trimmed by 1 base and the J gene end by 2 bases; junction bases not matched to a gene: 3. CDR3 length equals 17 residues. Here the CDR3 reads CASSESRTSGRQETQYF. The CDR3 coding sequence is TGTGCCAGCAGTGAATCCCGGACTAGCGGGAGGCAAGAGACCCAGTACTTC.

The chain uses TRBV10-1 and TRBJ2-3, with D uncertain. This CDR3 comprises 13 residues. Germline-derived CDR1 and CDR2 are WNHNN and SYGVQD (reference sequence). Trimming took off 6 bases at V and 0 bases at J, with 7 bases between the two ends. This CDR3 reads CASRRSSTDTQYF. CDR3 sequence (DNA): TGCGCCAGCAGACGATCTAGCACAGATACGCAGTATTTT.

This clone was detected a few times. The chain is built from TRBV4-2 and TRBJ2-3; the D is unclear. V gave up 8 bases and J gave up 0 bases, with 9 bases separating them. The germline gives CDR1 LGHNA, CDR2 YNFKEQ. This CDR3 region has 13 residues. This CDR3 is CASASASTDTQYF. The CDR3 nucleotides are TGTGCCAGCGCCAGCGCTAGCACAGATACGCAGTATTTT.

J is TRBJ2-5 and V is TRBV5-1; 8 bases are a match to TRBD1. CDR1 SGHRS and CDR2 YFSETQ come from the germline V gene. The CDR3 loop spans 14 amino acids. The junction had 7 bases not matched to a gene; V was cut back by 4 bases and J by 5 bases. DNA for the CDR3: TGCGCCAGCAGCGCATCAGGGGGCCGTGAGACCCAGTACTTC. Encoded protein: CASSASGGRETQYF.

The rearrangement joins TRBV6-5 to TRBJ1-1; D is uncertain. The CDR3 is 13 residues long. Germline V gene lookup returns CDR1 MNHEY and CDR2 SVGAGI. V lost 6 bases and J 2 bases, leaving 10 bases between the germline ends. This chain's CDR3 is CASSFRYNTEAFF. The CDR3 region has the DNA TGTGCCAGCAGCTTCCGTTATAACACTGAAGCTTTCTTT.

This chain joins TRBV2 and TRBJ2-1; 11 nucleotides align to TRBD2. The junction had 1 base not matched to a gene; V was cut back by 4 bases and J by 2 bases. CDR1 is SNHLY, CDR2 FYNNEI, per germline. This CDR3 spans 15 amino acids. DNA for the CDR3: TGTGCCAGCAGTGGTAGCGGGGGGGCCTACAATGAGCAGTTCTTC. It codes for CASSGSGGAYNEQFF. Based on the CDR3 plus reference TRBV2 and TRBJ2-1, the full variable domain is EPEVTQTPSHQVTQMGQEVILRCVPISNHLYFYWYRQILGQKVEFLVSFYNNEISEKSEIFDDQFSVERPDGSNFTLKIRSTKLEDSAMYFCASSGSGGAYNEQFFGPGTRLTVL.

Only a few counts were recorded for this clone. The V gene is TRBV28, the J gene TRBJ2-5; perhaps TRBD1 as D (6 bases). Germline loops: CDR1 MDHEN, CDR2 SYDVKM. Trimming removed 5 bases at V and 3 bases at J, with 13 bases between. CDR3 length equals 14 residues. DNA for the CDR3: TGTGCCAGCAGTCAGACACGACAGGAAGAGACCCAGTACTTC. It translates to CASSQTRQEETQYF.

The CDR3 sequence is CAWSVGAGTDTQYF. CDR3 coding DNA: TGTGCCTGGAGTGTGGGGGCAGGCACAGATACGCAGTATTTT. This chain links TRBV30 with TRBJ2-3; weak D call: TRBD1 (6 bases). The V and J ends lost 0 bases and 1 base respectively, with 8 bases between them. The germline V gene encodes CDR1 GTSNPN and CDR2 SVGIG (reference sequence). The CDR3 runs to 14 residues.

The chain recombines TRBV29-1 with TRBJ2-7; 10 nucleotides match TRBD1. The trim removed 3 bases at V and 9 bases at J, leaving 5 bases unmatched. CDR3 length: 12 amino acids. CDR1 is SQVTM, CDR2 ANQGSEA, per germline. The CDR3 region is CSVDEDRGGQYF. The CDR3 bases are TGCAGCGTTGACGAGGACAGGGGGGGGCAGTACTTC.

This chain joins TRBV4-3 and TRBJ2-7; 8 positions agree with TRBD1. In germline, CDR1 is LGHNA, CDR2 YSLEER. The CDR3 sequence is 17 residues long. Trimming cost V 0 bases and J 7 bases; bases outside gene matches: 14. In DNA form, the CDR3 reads TGCGCCAGCAGCCAAGATCATTTGGCAGGGGGCGCGAAGGAGCAGTACTTC. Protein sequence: CASSQDHLAGGAKEQYF.

For the CDR3, the DNA is TGTGCCAGCAGAAGGGACAGGGGAACTGAAGCTTTCTTT. This gives the protein CASRRDRGTEAFF. The V gene is TRBV11-2, the J gene TRBJ1-1, with 10 bases aligning to TRBD1. There are 13 residues in the CDR3. CDR1 is SGHAT, CDR2 FQNNGV, per germline. With V trimmed by 6 bases and J by 5 bases, 3 bases remained unmatched.

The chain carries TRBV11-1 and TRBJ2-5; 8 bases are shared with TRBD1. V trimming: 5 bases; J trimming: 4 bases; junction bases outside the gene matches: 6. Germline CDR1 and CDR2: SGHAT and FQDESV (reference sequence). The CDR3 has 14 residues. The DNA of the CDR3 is TGTGCCAGCAGCCAGAAAGACAGGGGAGAGACCCAGTACTTC. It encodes CASSQKDRGETQYF. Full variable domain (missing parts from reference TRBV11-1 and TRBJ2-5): EAEVAQSPRYKITEKSQAVAFWCDPISGHATLYWYRQILGQGPELLVQFQDESVVDDSQLPKDRFSAERLKGVDSTLKIQPAELGDSAMYLCASSQKDRGETQYFGPGTRLLVL.

This CDR3 is CASSVEARGRGETQYF. CDR3 nucleotides: TGTGCCAGCAGCGTAGAGGCTCGGGGGAGGGGAGAGACCCAGTACTTC. This chain links TRBV9 with TRBJ2-5, with 7 bases lining up with TRBD2. This CDR3 is 16 amino acids long. Looked up from germline, CDR1 is SGDLS and CDR2 is YYNGEE. V shed 0 bases, J shed 4 bases, and the junction held 9 bases outside the gene matches.

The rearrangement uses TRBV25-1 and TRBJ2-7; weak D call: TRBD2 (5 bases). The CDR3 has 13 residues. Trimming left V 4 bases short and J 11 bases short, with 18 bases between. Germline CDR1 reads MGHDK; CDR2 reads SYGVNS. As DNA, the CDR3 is TGTGCCAGCAGTGGGACGGGAACCGGTATGGAGTACTTC. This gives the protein CASSGTGTGMEYF.

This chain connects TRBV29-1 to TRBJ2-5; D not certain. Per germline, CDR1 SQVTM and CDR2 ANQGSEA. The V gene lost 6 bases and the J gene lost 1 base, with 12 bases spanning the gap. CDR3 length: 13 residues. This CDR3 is CSVESGLQETQYF. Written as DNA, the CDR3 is TGCAGCGTAGAATCCGGGCTCCAAGAGACCCAGTACTTC.

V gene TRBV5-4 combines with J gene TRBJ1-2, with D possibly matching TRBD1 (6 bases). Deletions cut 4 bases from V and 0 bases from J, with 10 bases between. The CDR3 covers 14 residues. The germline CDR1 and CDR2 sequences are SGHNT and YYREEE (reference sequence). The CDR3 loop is CASSPRTANYGYTF. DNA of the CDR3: TGTGCCAGCAGCCCTCGGACAGCTAACTATGGCTACACCTTC.

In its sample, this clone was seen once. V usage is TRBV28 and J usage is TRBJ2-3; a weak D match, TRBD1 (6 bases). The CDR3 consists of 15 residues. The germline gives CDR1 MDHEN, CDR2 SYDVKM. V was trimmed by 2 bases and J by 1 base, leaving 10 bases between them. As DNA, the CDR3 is TGTGCCAGCAGTTTAGCAGGGACACGCACAGATACGCAGTATTTT. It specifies CASSLAGTRTDTQYF.

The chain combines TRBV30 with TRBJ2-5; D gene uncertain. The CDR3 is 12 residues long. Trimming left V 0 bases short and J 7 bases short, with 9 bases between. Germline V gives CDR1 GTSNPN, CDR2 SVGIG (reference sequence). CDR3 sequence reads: CAWSVSPPTQYF. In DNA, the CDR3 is TGTGCCTGGAGTGTATCGCCCCCGACCCAGTACTTC.

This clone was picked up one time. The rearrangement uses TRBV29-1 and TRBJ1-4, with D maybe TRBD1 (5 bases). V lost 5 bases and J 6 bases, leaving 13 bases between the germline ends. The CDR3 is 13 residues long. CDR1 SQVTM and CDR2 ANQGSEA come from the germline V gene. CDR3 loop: CSVSTGSYEKLFF. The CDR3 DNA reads TGCAGCGTTTCTACAGGCTCTTATGAAAAACTGTTTTTT.

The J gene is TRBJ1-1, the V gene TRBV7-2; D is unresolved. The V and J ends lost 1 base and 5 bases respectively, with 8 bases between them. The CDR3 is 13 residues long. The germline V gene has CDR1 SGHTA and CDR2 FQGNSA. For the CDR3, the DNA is TGTGCCAGCAGCTTAGACGAAGGAACTGAAGCTTTCTTT. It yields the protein CASSLDEGTEAFF.

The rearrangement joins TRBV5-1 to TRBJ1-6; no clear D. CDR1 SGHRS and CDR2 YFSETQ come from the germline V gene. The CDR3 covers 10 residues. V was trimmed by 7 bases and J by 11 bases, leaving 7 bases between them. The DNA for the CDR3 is TGCGCCAGCCCTCGTACACCCCTCCACTTT. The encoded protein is CASPRTPLHF. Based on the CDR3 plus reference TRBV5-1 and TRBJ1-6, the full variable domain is KAGVTQTPRYLIKTRGQQVTLSCSPISGHRSVSWYQQTPGQGLQFLFEYFSETQRNKGNFPGRFSGRQFSNSRSEMNVSTLELGDSALYLCASPRTPLHFGNGTRLTVT.

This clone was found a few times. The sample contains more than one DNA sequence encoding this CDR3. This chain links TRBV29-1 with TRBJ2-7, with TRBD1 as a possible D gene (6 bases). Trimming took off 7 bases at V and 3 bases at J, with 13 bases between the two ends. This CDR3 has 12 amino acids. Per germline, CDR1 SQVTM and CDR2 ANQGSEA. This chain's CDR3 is CSAGTSFYEQYF. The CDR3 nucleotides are TGCAGCGCCGGGACATCCTTCTACGAGCAGTACTTC.

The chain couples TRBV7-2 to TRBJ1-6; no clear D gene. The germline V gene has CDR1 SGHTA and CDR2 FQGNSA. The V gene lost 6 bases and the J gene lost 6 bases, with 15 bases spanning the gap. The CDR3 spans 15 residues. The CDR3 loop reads CASSSSHAVNSPLHF. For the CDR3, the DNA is TGTGCCAGCAGTTCGAGTCACGCCGTTAATTCACCCCTCCACTTT.